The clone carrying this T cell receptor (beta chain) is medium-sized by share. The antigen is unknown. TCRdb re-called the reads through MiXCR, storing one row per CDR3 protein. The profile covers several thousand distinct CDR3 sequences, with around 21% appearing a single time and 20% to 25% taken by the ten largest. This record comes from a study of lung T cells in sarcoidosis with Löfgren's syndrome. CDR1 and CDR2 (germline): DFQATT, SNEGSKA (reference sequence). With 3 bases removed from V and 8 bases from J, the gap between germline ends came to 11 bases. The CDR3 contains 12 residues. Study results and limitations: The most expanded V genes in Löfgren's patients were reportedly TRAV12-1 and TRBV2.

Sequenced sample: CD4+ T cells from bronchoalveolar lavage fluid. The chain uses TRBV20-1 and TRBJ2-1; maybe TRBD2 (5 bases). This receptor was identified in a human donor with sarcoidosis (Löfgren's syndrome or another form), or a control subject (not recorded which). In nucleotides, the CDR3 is TGCAGTGCTAGTGCACTAGTCTATGAGCAGTTCTTC. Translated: CSASALVYEQFF.